This TCR beta chain was sequenced during a study of T cells in Graves' hyperthyroidism and ophthalmopathy. Among the patients, aged 18 to 65, hyperthyroidism was newly diagnosed and had lasted under 2 months. Trimming took off 0 bases at V and 3 bases at J, with 13 bases between the two ends. This CDR3 region has 15 residues. The V gene's germline CDR1 is SGHRS and CDR2 YFSETQ. Amplified regions were TCR beta CDR3 sequences from RNA transcripts. The HTBI primer set was used in a first-round RT-PCR of the TCR CDR3. From the multiplex PCR reads, TCRdb called clonotypes with MiXCR, one entry per CDR3 protein. Of about 400,000 distinct CDR3 sequences listed, around a quarter were seen once; the top ten hold 73%.

The TCR comes from a man aged 45-65 years with Graves' hyperthyroidism. V usage is TRBV5-1 and J usage is TRBJ2-7; perhaps TRBD1 as D (6 bases). The sequenced sample consisted of blood. The chain's CDR3 is CASSLESGVDYEQYF. CDR3 sequence (DNA): TGCGCCAGCAGCTTGGAATCAGGGGTTGACTACGAGCAGTACTTC.